Given below is one T cell receptor (beta chain) in context. These data belong to a study of T cells in tuberculosis. TCR-alpha and TCR-beta chains were sequenced unpaired. The protocol was immunoSEQ multiplex PCR, while the TCRdb copy is restricted to in-frame clones and leaves out a portion. The data hold about 59,000 clones, with about 86% observed a single time. The CDR3 spans 14 residues. Germline loops: CDR1 MNHNS, CDR2 SASEGT. V lost 6 bases to trimming and J lost 8 bases; unmatched junction nucleotides: 6. Sorting used thawed, overnight-rested PBMC stained with anti-CD3, a viability dye and GMM-loaded CD1B tetramer. The lipid loaded on the CD1B tetramers was C32 glucose monomycolate from Rhodococcus equi.

Sequencing used CD1b-GMM tetramer-negative cells sorted from PBMCs. V gene TRBV6-1 combines with J gene TRBJ2-3, with TRBD2 matching 12 bases. This clonotype was sampled from an adult woman with latent tuberculosis. The CDR3 DNA sequence: TGTGCCAGCAGCTCTGGACTAGCGGGGACTACGCAGTATTTT. Translating gives CASSSGLAGTTQYF.